This TCR beta chain appears in the sequencing data of a study of blood T cell repertoires in COVID-19. Study information: Both acute and convalescent COVID-19 samples were obtained from the United States, Italy and Spain.

In the original analysis: Reference gene primer amplification yielded estimated nucleated cell counts. Assay used: immunoSEQ multiplex PCR; TCRdb lists only in-frame clones, some missing. The DNA gave D and trimming, while V, J and clone size come from that table. Counted here are around 58,000 clones, 88% occurring once; the ten biggest clones make up approximately 5%. This clone was seen just once. Germline-derived CDR1 and CDR2 are MDHEN and SYDVKM. J gave up 7 bases and V 6 bases, and 5 bases lay outside the gene matches. The CDR3 is 13 residues long. V and J are TRBV28 and TRBJ2-1, with 8 bases fitting TRBD2. The clonotype comes from a human donor in a cohort sampled during active COVID-19. The specimen sequenced was peripheral blood. The chain's CDR3 is CASRAGGENEQFF. CDR3 coding DNA: TGTGCCAGCAGGGCGGGGGGAGAAAATGAGCAGTTCTTC.